These 9 T cell receptor beta chains share one sample of origin, sequenced in a study of blood T cell repertoires in COVID-19. Assay: immunoSEQ multiplex PCR; the TCRdb copy retains only in-frame clones and omits some. The table includes 140,000 to 150,000 clones, around 84% detected once. The specimen was peripheral blood. These receptors originate from a human donor in a cohort sampled during active COVID-19.

This chain joins TRBV10-3 and TRBJ1-1; maybe TRBD1 (5 bases). This CDR3 comprises 15 residues. Trimming removed 4 bases from V and 1 base from J, with 13 bases in between. Germline CDR1 reads ENHRY; CDR2 reads SYGVKD. The CDR3 reads CAISGSAGPNTEAFF. The CDR3 DNA is TGTGCCATCAGTGGTAGTGCAGGGCCGAACACTGAAGCTTTCTTT.

This chain connects TRBV7-2 to TRBJ2-5, with TRBD1 identical over 7 bases. Germline-derived CDR1 and CDR2 are SGHTA and FQGNSA. J lost 1 base, V lost 3 bases, and 8 bases had no gene match. The CDR3 has 16 residues. The CDR3 is CASSFPLTGFQETQYF. CDR3 nucleotide sequence: TGTGCCAGCAGCTTCCCCCTGACAGGGTTCCAAGAGACCCAGTACTTC.

The chain employs TRBV13 and TRBJ1-6, with a possible D match to TRBD1 (5 bases). Germline V CDR1 and CDR2: PRHDT, FYEKMQ (reference sequence). V was clipped by 1 base and J by 8 bases, with 15 bases between them. CDR3 size: 16 residues. CDR3 amino acids: CASSLERAGPDSPLHF. The CDR3 DNA sequence: TGTGCCAGCAGCTTAGAGCGGGCAGGGCCAGATTCACCCCTCCACTTT.

V is TRBV6-5 and J is TRBJ1-1; D uncertain. This CDR3 comprises 10 residues. V gave up 8 bases and J gave up 4 bases, with 5 bases separating them. CDR1 is MNHEY and CDR2 is SVGAGI in the germline V gene. CDR3 region: CASAFTEAFF. In DNA form, the CDR3 reads TGTGCCAGCGCGTTCACTGAAGCTTTCTTT.

The chain uses TRBV6-1 and TRBJ1-5; the D gene is possibly TRBD1 (5 bases). There are 15 residues in the CDR3. Trimming stripped 1 base from V and 3 bases from J, with 10 bases between. Per germline, CDR1 MNHNS and CDR2 SASEGT. The CDR3 region is CASSEGQLLNQPQHF. CDR3 nucleotide sequence: TGTGCCAGCAGTGAAGGACAGCTACTCAATCAGCCCCAGCATTTT.

This chain links TRBV14 with TRBJ2-3, with 8 bases aligning to TRBD2. V gave up 0 bases and J gave up 4 bases; unmatched junction bases: 12. This CDR3 has 18 residues. In germline, CDR1 is SGHDN, CDR2 FVKESK. CDR3 coding DNA: TGTGCCAGCAGCCAAGATGGCTTTCCGGGAGGGTTCTCAGATACGCAGTATTTT. This gives the protein CASSQDGFPGGFSDTQYF.

The gene calls are TRBV28 and TRBJ1-4; D is unclear. The CDR3 runs to 16 residues. The germline CDR1 and CDR2 sequences are MDHEN and SYDVKM. With 3 bases removed from V and 8 bases from J, the gap between germline ends came to 19 bases. The DNA for the CDR3 is TGTGCCAGCAGTTTGCCCCCCTGGGCCCGTCGCGAAAAACTGTTTTTT. Translated, it gives CASSLPPWARREKLFF.

As to this clone: In the same sample, other DNA sequences code for this CDR3. The V and J genes are TRBV6-5 and TRBJ2-7; TRBD1 agrees at 9 bases. The ends lost 5 bases at V and 6 bases at J; junction bases unmatched: 8. This CDR3 is 14 amino acids long. Germline CDR1 is MNHEY and CDR2 is SVGAGI. The CDR3 here is CASSSRDRAREQYF. Here the CDR3 DNA reads TGTGCCAGCAGTAGCCGGGACAGGGCTCGCGAGCAGTACTTC.

This clone was detected only once. The chain has TRBV6-2 or TRBV6-3 and TRBJ2-7, with D tentatively TRBD2 (6 bases). CDR3 length: 14 residues. V shed 2 bases and J shed 5 bases, with 13 bases lying between them. CDR1 and CDR2 from the germline V gene are MNHEY and SVGEGT. The CDR3 DNA sequence: TGTGCCAGCAGTTACGGCGGGGCGACGGACGAGCAGTACTTC. This translates into CASSYGGATDEQYF.